Listed here are 18 T cell receptor beta chains from one sample, sequenced in a study of OX40 agonist ivuxolimab in advanced cancers. Clones were sequenced by immunoSEQ multiplex PCR, and TCRdb holds only the in-frame ones, with some missing. The sample lists fewer than 85,000 clones; roughly 86% were seen once. The sequencing used CD4+ or CD8+ T cells sorted from blood, collected in a trial of the OX40 agonist ivuxolimab. Receptors were obtained from an adult with an advanced solid tumor such as melanoma, head and neck, liver or kidney cancer.

This sequence joins TRBV29-1 and TRBJ2-1, with D possibly being TRBD2 (6 bases). The CDR3 has 15 amino acids. V was cut by 4 bases and J by 6 bases, with 19 bases left in between. CDR1 and CDR2 from the germline V gene are SQVTM and ANQGSEA. This chain's CDR3 is CSVGGAGTYSNEQFF. In DNA form, the CDR3 reads TGCAGCGTTGGCGGGGCCGGGACTTACTCCAATGAGCAGTTCTTC.

The V and J genes are TRBV7-2 and TRBJ2-7; 10 positions agree with TRBD2. V lost 3 bases, J lost 1 base, and 3 bases stayed unmatched. There are 15 residues in the CDR3. The germline CDR1 and CDR2 sequences are SGHTA and FQGNSA. The DNA of the CDR3 is TGTGCCAGCAGCTTGCAAGCGGGAGGGTCCTACGAGCAGTACTTC. It codes for CASSLQAGGSYEQYF. Drawing the rest from reference TRBV7-2 and TRBJ2-7, the complete variable domain is GAGVSQSPSNKVTEKGKDVELRCDPISGHTALYWYRQSLGQGLEFLIYFQGNSAPDKSGLPSDRFSAERTGGSVSTLTIQRTQQEDSAVYLCASSLQAGGSYEQYFGPGTRLTVT.

This chain uses TRBV6-1 with TRBJ1-2; D might be TRBD1 (5 bases). V lost 8 bases to trimming and J lost 6 bases, with 22 bases between them. The CDR3 consists of 15 residues. Germline values: CDR1 MNHNS, CDR2 SASEGT. CDR3: CASLRTGVGGNGYTF. CDR3 bases: TGTGCCAGCCTCCGGACTGGGGTTGGGGGGAATGGCTACACCTTC.

CDR3 nucleotides: TGTGCCAGCAGTTACATCGGGACGCCGCAAGAGACCCAGTACTTC. Translating gives CASSYIGTPQETQYF. The chain is built from TRBV6-6 and TRBJ2-5, with D perhaps matching TRBD1 or TRBD2 (5 bases each). The V end lost 2 bases, the J end lost 2 bases, and 12 bases lay between the germline ends. CDR3 length equals 15 residues. The germline V gene has CDR1 MNHNY and CDR2 SVGAGI (reference sequence).

The genes are TRBV7-9 and TRBJ2-7; D gene unclear. The CDR3 extends over 13 amino acids. With 6 bases removed from V and 2 bases from J, the gap between germline ends came to 11 bases. Germline V lookup: CDR1 SEHNR, CDR2 FQNEAQ (reference sequence). The CDR3 region has the DNA TGTGCCAGCAGTCATGATCCCACCTACGAGCAGTACTTC. This encodes CASSHDPTYEQYF. Combining the CDR3 with reference TRBV7-9 and TRBJ2-7 gives the whole variable domain DTGVSQNPRHKITKRGQNVTFRCDPISEHNRLYWYRQTLGQGPEFLTYFQNEAQLEKSRLLSDRFSAERPKGSFSTLEIQRTEQGDSAMYLCASSHDPTYEQYFGPGTRLTVT.

The chain uses TRBV5-4 and TRBJ1-2, with 10 bases identical to TRBD1. The CDR3 consists of 16 residues. The germline gives CDR1 SGHNT, CDR2 YYREEE (reference sequence). J lost 4 bases, V lost 0 bases, and 6 bases had no gene match. CDR3 sequence (DNA): TGTGCCAGCAGCTTGGCACGGACAGGGGGTGGCTATGGCTACACCTTC. It encodes CASSLARTGGGYGYTF. Using reference TRBV5-4 and TRBJ1-2 for the parts outside the CDR3, the full variable domain is ETGVTQSPTHLIKTRGQQVTLRCSSQSGHNTVSWYQQALGQGPQFIFQYYREEENGRGNFPPRFSGLQFPNYSSELNVNALELDDSALYLCASSLARTGGGYGYTFGSGTRLTVV.

The chain recombines TRBV7-9 with TRBJ1-2; D unresolved. This CDR3 comprises 13 residues. Germline V gene lookup returns CDR1 SEHNR and CDR2 FQNEAQ (reference sequence). The V and J ends lost 5 bases and 2 bases respectively, with 9 bases between them. The chain's CDR3 is CASSRGTNYGYTF. The CDR3 nucleotides read TGTGCCAGCAGCCGGGGAACCAACTATGGCTACACCTTC.

The gene calls are TRBV11-1 and TRBJ1-2; D not resolved. Germline assignment: CDR1 SGHAT and CDR2 FQDESV (reference sequence). V was cut by 5 bases and J by 0 bases, with 7 bases left in between. This CDR3 region has 13 residues. CDR3 coding DNA: TGTGCCAGCAGCCTTATCACTAACTATGGCTACACCTTC. Translated: CASSLITNYGYTF.

The chain links TRBV28 to TRBJ2-1; D remains unclear. The CDR3 has 14 residues. V dropped 4 bases and J dropped 0 bases, with 7 bases sitting between them. Germline CDR1 MDHEN, CDR2 SYDVKM. The CDR3 DNA sequence: TGTGCCAGCAGTTCGGGTAGCTCCTACAATGAGCAGTTCTTC. Translated, it gives CASSSGSSYNEQFF.

V usage is TRBV6-1 and J usage is TRBJ2-2, with no clear D. CDR3 length: 14 amino acids. Germline CDR1 and CDR2: MNHNS and SASEGT. V was pared by 5 bases and J by 4 bases, with 11 bases between. For the CDR3, the DNA is TGTGCCAGCAGTCACCTCCTGAGCACCGGGGAGCTGTTTTTT. This gives the protein CASSHLLSTGELFF.

This chain connects TRBV5-1 to TRBJ2-3, with a tentative D call TRBD2 (5 bases). The CDR3 covers 17 residues. From germline, CDR1 is SGHRS and CDR2 YFSETQ. V lost 4 bases to trimming and J lost 0 bases, with 18 bases between them. The CDR3 nucleotides are TGCGCCAGCAGCACAGACCCGCCGGACTCCAGCACAGATACGCAGTATTTT. This translates into CASSTDPPDSSTDTQYF.

The chain combines TRBV5-4 with TRBJ1-2; D might be TRBD1 (6 bases). V was pared by 4 bases and J by 2 bases, with 9 bases between. Germline V gene data show CDR1 as SGHNT and CDR2 as YYREEE (reference sequence). This CDR3 has 13 residues. CDR3 amino acids: CASSRDTNYGYTF. In DNA form, the CDR3 reads TGTGCCAGCAGCCGGGACACCAACTATGGCTACACCTTC.

This clone was detected a few times. The chain employs TRBV6-1 and TRBJ1-2; D is unresolved. The V end was cut by 8 bases, the J end by 4 bases, with 8 bases between. Per germline, CDR1 MNHNS and CDR2 SASEGT. CDR3 length: 11 residues. In DNA form, the CDR3 reads TGTGCCAGCGGAGACTTCTATGGCTACACCTTC. Translating gives CASGDFYGYTF.

This chain joins TRBV19 and TRBJ1-5; D remains ambiguous. This CDR3 contains 16 residues. V was clipped by 5 bases and J by 4 bases, with 18 bases between them. Germline CDR1 is LNHDA and CDR2 is SQIVND (reference sequence). The DNA for the CDR3 is TGTGCCAGTAGTCCGAGGGAGGCCTATCGGAATCAGCCCCAGCATTTT. Translation: CASSPREAYRNQPQHF.

The V call is TRBV11-3, the J call TRBJ1-1; D might be TRBD1 (6 bases). The ends were cut back, 5 bases at V and 1 base at J, with 14 bases in the middle. CDR3 length equals 15 residues. Germline CDR1 reads SGHNT; CDR2 reads YENEEA. CDR3 DNA: TGTGCCAGCAGCCTACAGGGCACACAGAACACTGAAGCTTTCTTT. Amino acids: CASSLQGTQNTEAFF.

This chain joins TRBV5-6 and TRBJ1-1; D not resolved. There are 12 residues in the CDR3. Germline assignment: CDR1 SGHDT and CDR2 YYEEEE. The ends were cut back, 6 bases at V and 1 base at J, with 7 bases in the middle. CDR3 sequence: CASTWGNTEAFF. DNA of the CDR3: TGTGCCAGCACCTGGGGGAACACTGAAGCTTTCTTT.

The chain joins TRBV28 to TRBJ1-3; TRBD1 might be the D (6 bases). Between the trimmed V and J ends, which lost 6 bases and 8 bases, there was a span of 20 bases. CDR3 length equals 15 residues. Germline CDR1 MDHEN, CDR2 SYDVKM. CDR3 sequence: CASRLQGLNTDTIYF. DNA of the CDR3: TGTGCCAGCAGGCTCCAGGGGCTTAATACGGACACCATATATTTT.

The CDR3 spells CASSPTGTSYEQYF. In DNA, the CDR3 is TGTGCCAGCAGTCCCACCGGGACATCCTACGAGCAGTACTTC. The V and J genes are TRBV11-1 and TRBJ2-7; D may be TRBD1 (6 bases). This CDR3 comprises 14 residues. Trimming stripped 6 bases from V and 1 base from J, with 13 bases between. Germline values: CDR1 SGHAT, CDR2 FQDESV (reference sequence).